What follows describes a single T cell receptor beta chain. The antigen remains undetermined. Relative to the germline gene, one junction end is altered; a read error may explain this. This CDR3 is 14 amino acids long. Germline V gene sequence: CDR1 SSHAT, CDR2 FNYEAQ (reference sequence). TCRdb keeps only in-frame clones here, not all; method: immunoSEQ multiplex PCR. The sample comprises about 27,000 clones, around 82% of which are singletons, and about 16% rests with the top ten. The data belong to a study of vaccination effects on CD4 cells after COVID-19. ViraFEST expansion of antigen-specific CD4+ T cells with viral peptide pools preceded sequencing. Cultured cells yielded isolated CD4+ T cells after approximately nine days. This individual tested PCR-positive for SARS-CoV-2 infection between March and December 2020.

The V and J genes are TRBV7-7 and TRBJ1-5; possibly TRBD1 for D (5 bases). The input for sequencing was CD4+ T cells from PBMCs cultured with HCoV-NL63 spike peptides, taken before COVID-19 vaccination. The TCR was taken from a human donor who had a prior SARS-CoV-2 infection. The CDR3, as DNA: TGTGCTAGCAGCGGACTAGACAGTAATCAGCCCCAGCATTTT. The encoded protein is CASSGLDSNQPQHF.